The present entry profiles one TCR beta chain with its context. The target antigen is unknown. It was template switching that added a universal primer site, and there were unique molecular identifiers on the cDNA. TCRdb re-called the 5' RACE reads with MiXCR, one entry per CDR3 protein. The top ten hold 0.25% to 0.3% of the sample, which has 1.5 million to 2 million distinct CDR3 sequences, around 33% seen once. The data were obtained in a study of identical twins. Overall study findings and caveats: Insertion counts were lower in abundant cord blood beta clonotypes, a trend that memory repertoires did not show. Sequences that were out-of-frame, alpha and twin-shared displayed an excess of low generation probability.

The CDR3 length is 18 residues. Germline V gene sequence: CDR1 MDHEN, CDR2 SYDVKM. Trimming left V 4 bases short and J 1 base short, with 20 bases between. This clonotype was obtained from a newborn girl in good health. The chain carries TRBV28 and TRBJ2-1; perhaps D is TRBD1 or TRBD2 (6 bases each). The sample consisted of cord blood. The CDR3 loop reads CASSSGRRGVVSYNEQFF. The CDR3 DNA follows: TGTGCCAGCAGTTCGGGGAGGAGGGGGGTAGTTTCCTACAATGAGCAGTTCTTC.